In this sample, the clone carrying this TCR beta chain turned up once. Its antigen is as yet unknown. Using RNA transcripts as the source, TCR beta CDR3 regions were amplified. HTBI primers were the set used in a first-round RT-PCR of the TCR CDR3. MiXCR, applied by TCRdb to the multiplex PCR reads, yields one record per CDR3 protein. The table includes around 56,000 distinct CDR3 sequences, roughly 50% detected once. Clinical symptoms, serum thyroxine and TRAb, thyroid ultrasound and orbital computed tomography were used for the diagnoses. V lost 4 bases and J lost 5; bases outside the gene matches: 9. From germline, CDR1 is DFQATT and CDR2 SNEGSKA (reference sequence). This CDR3 spans 15 amino acids. The sample originates from a study of T cells in Graves' hyperthyroidism and ophthalmopathy. Study observations and caveats: Model-based prediction identified ophthalmopathy a median about 7 months prior to its onset.

This receptor was taken from a woman between 25 and 40 years old with Graves' ophthalmopathy. Source material: blood. This chain connects TRBV20-1 to TRBJ2-5; 11 bases line up with TRBD2. CDR3 DNA sequence: TGCAGTGCTACTCGGACTAGCGGGCTTTTGGAGACCCAGTACTTC. This encodes CSATRTSGLLETQYF.